This T cell receptor (beta chain) is drawn from a study of blood T cell repertoires in COVID-19. The table came from immunoSEQ multiplex PCR; TCRdb's copy has only in-frame clones and leaves some out. The data show 250,000 or so clones, 87% seen once. J lost 3 bases, V lost 5 bases, and 7 bases had no gene match. CDR1 SGHAT and CDR2 FQDESV come from the germline V gene (reference sequence). The CDR3 loop spans 15 amino acids. Sequencing was done on a sample of peripheral blood. The chain links TRBV11-1 to TRBJ1-1; TRBD1 matches at 9 bases. This TCR was sampled from a man younger than 35 with active or convalescent COVID-19. The CDR3, as DNA: TGTGCCAGCAGCCATCCGGACAGGGGCGACACTGAAGCTTTCTTT. Translation gives CASSHPDRGDTEAFF.